Listed below are T cell receptor beta chains from one sample, sequenced in a study of response to subunit inactivated influenza vaccine. TCRdb independently ran MiXCR on the RT-PCR reads; one entry per CDR3 protein. The sample carries roughly 500,000 distinct CDR3 sequences, roughly 27% recorded once. Sequencing was performed on CD4+ T cells sorted from PBMCs, taken 5 to 6 days after vaccination. The receptors were gathered from a man between 50 and 59 years old who received an inactivated influenza vaccine. Both conserved end residues are trimmed from each CDR3. D genes are given only for firm matches.

j_gene	v_gene	d_gene	CDR3aa
TRBJ2-3	TRBV5-4	TRBD2	ASTISGKGGDTQY
TRBJ1-5	TRBV12-3/TRBV12-4	NA	ASSLADGSPQH
TRBJ2-5	TRBV29-1	NA	SVAAGPQETQY
TRBJ1-5	TRBV7-9	NA	ASSTGGVQPQH
TRBJ2-5	TRBV6-5	NA	ASSYRDPSETQY
TRBJ2-5	TRBV4-2	TRBD1	ASSPGTEQETQY
TRBJ1-3	TRBV12-3/TRBV12-4	NA	ASRDSYGPHSGNTIY
TRBJ1-3	TRBV6-1	NA	ASSETPDVGNTIY
TRBJ2-7	TRBV27	NA	ASSKGRQSVSYEQY
TRBJ1-1	TRBV4-3	NA	ASSPGGAPWDTEAF
TRBJ2-5	TRBV7-8	NA	ASSLEPGIETQY
TRBJ1-6	TRBV7-2	NA	ASSLVTAKYSPLH
TRBJ2-1	TRBV20-1	TRBD2	SATTLPLAGAYNEQF
TRBJ2-1	TRBV7-2	NA	ASTLTPSEQF
TRBJ2-5	TRBV12-3/TRBV12-4	TRBD2	ASSFASGAQETQY
TRBJ1-2	TRBV5-1	NA	ASSLGGSGGYT
TRBJ2-1	TRBV4-3	NA	ASSQESRLARNEQF
TRBJ1-2	TRBV20-1	TRBD1	SAQGGQGSYGYT
TRBJ2-7	TRBV7-2	NA	ASSLGWGYEQY
TRBJ2-7	TRBV4-3	TRBD2	ASSQELAGGSYEQY
TRBJ2-7	TRBV6-2/TRBV6-3	TRBD2	ASSPAGAGSYEQY
TRBJ2-7	TRBV5-1	NA	ASSFGASYEQY
TRBJ1-1	TRBV12-3/TRBV12-4	TRBD1	ASRLDRGYTEAF
TRBJ2-1	TRBV5-1	NA	ASSFRIYNEQF
TRBJ1-6	TRBV6-5	NA	ASSYSRGTMNSPLH
TRBJ1-2	TRBV18	NA	ASSPLVQGVIVTHT
TRBJ2-3	TRBV4-2	TRBD2	ASSQASGDGTDTQY
TRBJ1-5	TRBV27	NA	ASSVGGWGPQH